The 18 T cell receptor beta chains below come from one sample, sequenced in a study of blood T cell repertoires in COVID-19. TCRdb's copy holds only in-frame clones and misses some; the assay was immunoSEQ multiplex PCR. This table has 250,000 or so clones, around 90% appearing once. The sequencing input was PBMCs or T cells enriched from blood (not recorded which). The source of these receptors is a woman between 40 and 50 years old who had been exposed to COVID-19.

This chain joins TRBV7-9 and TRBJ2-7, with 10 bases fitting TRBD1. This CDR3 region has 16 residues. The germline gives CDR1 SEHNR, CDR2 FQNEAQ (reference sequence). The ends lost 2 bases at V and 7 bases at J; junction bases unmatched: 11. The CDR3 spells CASSLTRQGARREQYF. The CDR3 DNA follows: TGTGCCAGCAGCTTAACGAGACAGGGGGCGCGGAGGGAGCAGTACTTC.

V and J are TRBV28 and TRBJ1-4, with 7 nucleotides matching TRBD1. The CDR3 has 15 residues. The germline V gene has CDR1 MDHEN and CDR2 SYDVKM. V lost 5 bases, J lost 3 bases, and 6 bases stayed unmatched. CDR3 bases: TGTGCCAGCAGTCCACCAGGGGGACCTAATGAAAAACTGTTTTTT. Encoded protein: CASSPPGGPNEKLFF.

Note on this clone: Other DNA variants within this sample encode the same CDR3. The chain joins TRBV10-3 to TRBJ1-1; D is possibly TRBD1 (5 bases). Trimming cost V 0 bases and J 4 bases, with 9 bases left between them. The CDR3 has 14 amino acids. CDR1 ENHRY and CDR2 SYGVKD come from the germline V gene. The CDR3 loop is CAISESEGVTEAFF. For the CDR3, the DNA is TGTGCCATCAGTGAGTCGGAAGGGGTCACTGAAGCTTTCTTT.

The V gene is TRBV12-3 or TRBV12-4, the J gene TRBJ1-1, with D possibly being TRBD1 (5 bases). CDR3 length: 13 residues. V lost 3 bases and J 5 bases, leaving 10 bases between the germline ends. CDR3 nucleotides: TGTGCCAGCAGTTTCGAGGGGAGGACTGAAGCTTTCTTT. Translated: CASSFEGRTEAFF.

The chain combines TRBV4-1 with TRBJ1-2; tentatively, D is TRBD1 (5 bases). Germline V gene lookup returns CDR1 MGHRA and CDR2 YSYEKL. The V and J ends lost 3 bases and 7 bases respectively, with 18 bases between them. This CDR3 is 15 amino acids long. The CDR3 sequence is CASSHPQELWSGYTF. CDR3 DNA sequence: TGCGCCAGCAGCCACCCACAGGAGTTGTGGTCTGGCTACACCTTC.

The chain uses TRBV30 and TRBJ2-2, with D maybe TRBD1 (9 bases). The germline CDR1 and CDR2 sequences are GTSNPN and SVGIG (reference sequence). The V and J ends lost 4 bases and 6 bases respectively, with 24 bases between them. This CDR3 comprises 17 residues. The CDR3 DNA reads TGTGCCTGGATGACCGGGAGGGGACAGGGTCGGGCCGGGGAGCTGTTTTTT. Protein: CAWMTGRGQGRAGELFF.

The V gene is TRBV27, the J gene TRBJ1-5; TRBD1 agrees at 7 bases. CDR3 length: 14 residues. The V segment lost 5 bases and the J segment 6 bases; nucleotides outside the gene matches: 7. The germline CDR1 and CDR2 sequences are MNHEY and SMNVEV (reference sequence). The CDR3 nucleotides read TGTGCCAGCAGTCTCACAGGGGCGGGTCAGCCCCAGCATTTT. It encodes CASSLTGAGQPQHF.

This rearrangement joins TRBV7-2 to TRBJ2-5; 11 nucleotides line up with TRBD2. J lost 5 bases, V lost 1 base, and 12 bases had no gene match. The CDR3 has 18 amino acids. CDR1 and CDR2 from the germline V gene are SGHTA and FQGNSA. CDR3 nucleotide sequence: TGTGCCAGCAGCTTAGTGTTTGGAACTAGCGGGGGCGTCGAGACCCAGTACTTC. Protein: CASSLVFGTSGGVETQYF.

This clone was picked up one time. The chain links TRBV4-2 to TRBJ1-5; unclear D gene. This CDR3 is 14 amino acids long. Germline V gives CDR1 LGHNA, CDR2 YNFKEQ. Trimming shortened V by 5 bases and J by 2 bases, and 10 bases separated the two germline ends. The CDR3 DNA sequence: TGTGCCAGCAGCTCAACGCGGGGCAATCAGCCCCAGCATTTT. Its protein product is CASSSTRGNQPQHF.

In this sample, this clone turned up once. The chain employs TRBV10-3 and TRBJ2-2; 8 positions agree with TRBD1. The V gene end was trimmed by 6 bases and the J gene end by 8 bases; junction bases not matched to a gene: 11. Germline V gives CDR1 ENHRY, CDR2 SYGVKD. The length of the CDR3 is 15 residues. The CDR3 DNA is TGTGCCATCAGCATGCACGGGACAGGAGTTGGGGAGCTGTTTTTT. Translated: CAISMHGTGVGELFF.

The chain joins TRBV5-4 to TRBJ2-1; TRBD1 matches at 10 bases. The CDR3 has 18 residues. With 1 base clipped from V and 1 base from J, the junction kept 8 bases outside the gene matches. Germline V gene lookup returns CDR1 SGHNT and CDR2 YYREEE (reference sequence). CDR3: CASSLRGQGSFSYNEQFF. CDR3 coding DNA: TGTGCCAGCAGCTTGCGGGGACAGGGGTCCTTTTCCTACAATGAGCAGTTCTTC. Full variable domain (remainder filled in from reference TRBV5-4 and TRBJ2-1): ETGVTQSPTHLIKTRGQQVTLRCSSQSGHNTVSWYQQALGQGPQFIFQYYREEENGRGNFPPRFSGLQFPNYSSELNVNALELDDSALYLCASSLRGQGSFSYNEQFFGPGTRLTVL.

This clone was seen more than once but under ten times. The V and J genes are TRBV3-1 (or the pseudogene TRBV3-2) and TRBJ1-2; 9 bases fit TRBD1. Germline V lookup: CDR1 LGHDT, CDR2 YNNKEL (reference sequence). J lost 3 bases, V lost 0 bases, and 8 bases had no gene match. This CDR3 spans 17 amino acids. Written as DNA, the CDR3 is TGTGCCAGCAGCCAAGATGAGGTCAGGACAGGGGACTATGGCTACACCTTC. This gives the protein CASSQDEVRTGDYGYTF.

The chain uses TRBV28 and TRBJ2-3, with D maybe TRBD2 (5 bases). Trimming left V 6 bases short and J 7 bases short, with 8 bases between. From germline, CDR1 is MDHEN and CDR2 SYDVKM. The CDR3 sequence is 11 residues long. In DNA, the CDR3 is TGTGCCAGCAGACGGGAATATACGCAGTATTTT. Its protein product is CASRREYTQYF. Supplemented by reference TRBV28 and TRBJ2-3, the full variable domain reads DVKVTQSSRYLVKRTGEKVFLECVQDMDHENMFWYRQDPGLGLRLIYFSYDVKMKEKGDIPEGYSVSREKKERFSLILESASTNQTSMYLCASRREYTQYFGPGTRLTVL.

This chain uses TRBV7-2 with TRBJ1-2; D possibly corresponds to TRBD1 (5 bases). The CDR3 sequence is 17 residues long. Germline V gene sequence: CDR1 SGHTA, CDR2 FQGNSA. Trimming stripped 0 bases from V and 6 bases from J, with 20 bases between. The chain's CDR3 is CASSLAHLSRAGNGYTF. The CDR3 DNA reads TGTGCCAGCAGCTTAGCGCATTTATCCAGGGCGGGGAATGGCTACACCTTC.

DNA for the CDR3: TGTGCCAGCAGTCCAACACAGGGGCCAGACAATCAGCCCCAGCATTTT. Encoded protein: CASSPTQGPDNQPQHF. The rearrangement uses TRBV28 and TRBJ1-5, with 7 bases aligning to TRBD1. The trim removed 5 bases at V and 3 bases at J, leaving 10 bases unmatched. The CDR3 has 16 amino acids. The germline CDR1 and CDR2 sequences are MDHEN and SYDVKM. The full variable domain, in which reference TRBV28 and TRBJ1-5 provide the parts outside the CDR3, is DVKVTQSSRYLVKRTGEKVFLECVQDMDHENMFWYRQDPGLGLRLIYFSYDVKMKEKGDIPEGYSVSREKKERFSLILESASTNQTSMYLCASSPTQGPDNQPQHFGDGTRLSIL.

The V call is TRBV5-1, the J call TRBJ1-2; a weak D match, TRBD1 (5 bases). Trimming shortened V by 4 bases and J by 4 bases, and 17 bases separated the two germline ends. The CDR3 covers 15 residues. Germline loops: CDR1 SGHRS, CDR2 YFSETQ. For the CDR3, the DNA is TGCGCCAGCAGCGTGTTGCCGGGGGTGAGCTATGGCTACACCTTC. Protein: CASSVLPGVSYGYTF.

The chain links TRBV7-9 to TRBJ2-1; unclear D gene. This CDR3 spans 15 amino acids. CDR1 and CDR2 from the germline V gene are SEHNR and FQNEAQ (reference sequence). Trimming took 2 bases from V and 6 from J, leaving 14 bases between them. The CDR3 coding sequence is TGTGCCAGCAGCTTATTGGGCATGGGTAGCAATGAGCAGTTCTTC. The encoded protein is CASSLLGMGSNEQFF. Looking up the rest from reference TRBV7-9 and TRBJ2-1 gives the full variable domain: DTGVSQNPRHKITKRGQNVTFRCDPISEHNRLYWYRQTLGQGPEFLTYFQNEAQLEKSRLLSDRFSAERPKGSFSTLEIQRTEQGDSAMYLCASSLLGMGSNEQFFGPGTRLTVL.

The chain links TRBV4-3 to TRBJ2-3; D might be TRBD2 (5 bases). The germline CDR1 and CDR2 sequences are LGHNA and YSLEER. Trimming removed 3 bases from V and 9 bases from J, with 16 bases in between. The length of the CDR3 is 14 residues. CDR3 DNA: TGCGCCAGCAGCCAGGCCGGAGGTAGAGAGACGCAGTATTTT. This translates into CASSQAGGRETQYF.